This T cell receptor beta chain was observed in a study of cytomegalovirus exposure and HLA in healthy donors. The PCR ran on 60 Vbeta and 13 Jbeta primers. Clones were sequenced by immunoSEQ multiplex PCR, and TCRdb holds only the in-frame ones, with some missing. Of about 180,000 clones listed, less than 90% are singletons. With V trimmed by 3 bases and J by 3 bases, 8 bases remained unmatched. The CDR3 runs to 17 residues. Germline V gene data show CDR1 as LNHDA and CDR2 as SQIVND (reference sequence). Study findings and constraints: A later analysis showed TCR association rates differing by HLA locus, peaking at DRB1 and lowest at HLA-C. Rarity held for most TCR sequences, but there were some public TCRs that occurred in many donors. Reportedly, diagnosis of cytomegalovirus status by the classifier showed high specificity and sensitivity.

This clone has only a few counts. What it recognizes is unknown. This TCR was sampled from a girl between 10 and 17 years old in good health and CMV-seropositive. Source material: PBMCs. The chain joins TRBV19 to TRBJ2-7; 13 nucleotides line up with TRBD2. CDR3 DNA: TGTGCCAGTAGTATGGCCCTAGGACTAGCGGGAGTCTACGAGCAGTACTTC. It is translated as CASSMALGLAGVYEQYF.